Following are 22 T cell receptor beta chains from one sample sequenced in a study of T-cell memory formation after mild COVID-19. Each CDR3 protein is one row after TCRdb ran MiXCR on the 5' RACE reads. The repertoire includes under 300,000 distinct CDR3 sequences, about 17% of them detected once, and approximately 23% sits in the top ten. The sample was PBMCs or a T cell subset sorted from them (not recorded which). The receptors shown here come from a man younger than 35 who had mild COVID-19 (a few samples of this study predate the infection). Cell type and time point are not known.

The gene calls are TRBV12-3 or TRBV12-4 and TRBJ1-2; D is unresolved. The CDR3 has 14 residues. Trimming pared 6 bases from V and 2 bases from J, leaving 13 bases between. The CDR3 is CASRLRQDNYGYTF. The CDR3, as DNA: TGTGCCAGCAGGCTTAGGCAGGACAACTATGGCTACACCTTC.

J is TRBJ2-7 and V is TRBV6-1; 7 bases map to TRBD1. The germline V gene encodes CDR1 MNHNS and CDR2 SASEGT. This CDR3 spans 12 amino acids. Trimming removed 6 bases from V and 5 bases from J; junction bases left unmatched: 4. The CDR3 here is CASSETGNEQYV. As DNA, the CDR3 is TGTGCCAGCAGCGAGACAGGGAACGAGCAGTACGTC.

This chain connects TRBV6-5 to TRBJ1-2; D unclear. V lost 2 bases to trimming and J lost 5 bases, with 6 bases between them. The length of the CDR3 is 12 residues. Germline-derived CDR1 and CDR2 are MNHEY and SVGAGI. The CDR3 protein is CASSYAGYGYTF. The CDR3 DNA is TGTGCCAGCAGTTACGCCGGGTATGGCTACACCTTC.

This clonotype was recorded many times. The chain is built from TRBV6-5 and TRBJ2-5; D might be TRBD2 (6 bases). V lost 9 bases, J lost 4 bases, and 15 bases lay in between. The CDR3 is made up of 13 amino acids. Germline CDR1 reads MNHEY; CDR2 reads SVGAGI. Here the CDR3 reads CASLGLGGETQYF. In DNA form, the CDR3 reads TGTGCCAGTCTGGGTTTGGGAGGAGAGACCCAGTACTTC.

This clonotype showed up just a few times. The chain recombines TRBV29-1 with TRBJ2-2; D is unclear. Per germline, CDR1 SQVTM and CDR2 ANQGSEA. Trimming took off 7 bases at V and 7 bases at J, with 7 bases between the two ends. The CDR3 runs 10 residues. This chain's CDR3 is CSAFHGELFF. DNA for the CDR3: TGCAGCGCCTTTCACGGGGAGCTGTTTTTT.

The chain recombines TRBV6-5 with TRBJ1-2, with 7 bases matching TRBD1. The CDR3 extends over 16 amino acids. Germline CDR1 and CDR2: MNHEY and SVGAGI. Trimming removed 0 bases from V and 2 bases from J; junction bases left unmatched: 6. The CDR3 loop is CASSYSPGRGNYGYTF. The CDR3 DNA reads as TGTGCCAGCAGTTACTCTCCCGGCAGGGGGAACTATGGCTACACCTTC.

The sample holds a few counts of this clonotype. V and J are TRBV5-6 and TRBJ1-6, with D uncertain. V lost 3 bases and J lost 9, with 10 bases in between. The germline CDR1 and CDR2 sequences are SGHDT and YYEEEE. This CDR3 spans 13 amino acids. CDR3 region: CASSSGLGSPLHF. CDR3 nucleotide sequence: TGTGCCAGCAGCTCGGGGTTGGGTTCACCCCTCCACTTT.

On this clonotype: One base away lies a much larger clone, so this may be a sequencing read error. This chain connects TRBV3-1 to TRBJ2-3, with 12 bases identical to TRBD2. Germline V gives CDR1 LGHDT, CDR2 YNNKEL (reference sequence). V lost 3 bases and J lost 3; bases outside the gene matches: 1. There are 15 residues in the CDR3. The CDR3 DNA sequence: TGTGCCAGCAGCCACGGACTAGCGGGGACAGATACGCAGTATTTT. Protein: CASSHGLAGTDTQYF.

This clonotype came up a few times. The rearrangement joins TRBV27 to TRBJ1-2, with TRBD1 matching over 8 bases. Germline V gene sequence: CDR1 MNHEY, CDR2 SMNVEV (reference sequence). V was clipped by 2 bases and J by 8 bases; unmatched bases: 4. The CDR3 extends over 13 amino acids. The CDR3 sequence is CASSLQGAGGYTF. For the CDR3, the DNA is TGTGCCAGCAGTTTACAGGGGGCTGGGGGCTACACCTTC.

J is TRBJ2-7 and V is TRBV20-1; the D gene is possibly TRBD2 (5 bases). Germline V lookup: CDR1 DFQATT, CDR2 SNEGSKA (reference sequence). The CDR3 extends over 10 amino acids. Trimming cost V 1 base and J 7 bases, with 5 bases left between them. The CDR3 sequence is CSARAGEQYV. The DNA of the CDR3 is TGCAGTGCTAGAGCGGGGGAGCAGTACGTC.

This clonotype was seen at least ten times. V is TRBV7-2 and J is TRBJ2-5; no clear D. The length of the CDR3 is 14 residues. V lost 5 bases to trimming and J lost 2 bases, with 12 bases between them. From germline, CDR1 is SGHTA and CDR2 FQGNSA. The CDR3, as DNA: TGTGCCAGCAGCCTAACCTGGGTACAAGAGACCCAGTACTTC. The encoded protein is CASSLTWVQETQYF.

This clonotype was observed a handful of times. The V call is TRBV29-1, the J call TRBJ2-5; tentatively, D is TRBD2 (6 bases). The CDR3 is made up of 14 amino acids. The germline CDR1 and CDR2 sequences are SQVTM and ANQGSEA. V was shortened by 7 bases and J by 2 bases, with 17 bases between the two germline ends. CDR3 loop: CSAGAGRSQETQYF. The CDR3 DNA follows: TGCAGCGCTGGGGCGGGGAGATCTCAAGAGACCCAGTACTTC.

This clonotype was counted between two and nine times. The CDR3 loop is CASSPRQGLLNTEAFF. Here the CDR3 DNA reads TGTGCCAGCAGCCCCCGACAGGGACTCCTGAACACTGAAGCTTTCTTT. The chain joins TRBV7-6 to TRBJ1-1; the match to TRBD1 covers 7 bases. V shed 5 bases and J 0 bases; nucleotides not matched to a gene: 9. The CDR3 length is 16 residues. CDR1 and CDR2 from the germline V gene are SGHVS and FNYEAQ.

Written as DNA, the CDR3 is TGCGCCAGCAGCTTGAGTACGGGGCACAGCACAGATACGCAGTATTTT. It yields the protein CASSLSTGHSTDTQYF. The chain links TRBV5-1 to TRBJ2-3; D possibly matches TRBD1 or TRBD2 (5 bases each). The V and J ends lost 1 base and 0 bases respectively, with 12 bases between them. Germline V gene sequence: CDR1 SGHRS, CDR2 YFSETQ. CDR3 size: 16 residues.

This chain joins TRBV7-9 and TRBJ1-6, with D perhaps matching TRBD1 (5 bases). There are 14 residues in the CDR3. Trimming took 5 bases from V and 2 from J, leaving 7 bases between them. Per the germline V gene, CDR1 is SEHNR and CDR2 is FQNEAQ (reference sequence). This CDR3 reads CASSLDTYNSPLHF. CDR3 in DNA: TGTGCCAGCAGCCTGGACACCTATAATTCACCCCTCCACTTT.

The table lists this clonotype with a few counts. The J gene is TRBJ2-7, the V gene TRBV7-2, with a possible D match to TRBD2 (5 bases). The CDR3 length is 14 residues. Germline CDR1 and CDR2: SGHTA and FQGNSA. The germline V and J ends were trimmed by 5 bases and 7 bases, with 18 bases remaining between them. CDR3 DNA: TGTGCCAGCAGCCCAGGAGGCGGGCTTTGGGAGCAGTACGTC. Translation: CASSPGGGLWEQYV.

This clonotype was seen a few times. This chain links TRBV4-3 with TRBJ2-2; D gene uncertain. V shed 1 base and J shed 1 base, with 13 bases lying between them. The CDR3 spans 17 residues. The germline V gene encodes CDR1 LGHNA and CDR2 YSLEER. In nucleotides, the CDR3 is TGCGCCAGCAGCCAAGTTGGGTGGGCTTTGAACACCGGGGAGCTGTTTTTT. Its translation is CASSQVGWALNTGELFF.

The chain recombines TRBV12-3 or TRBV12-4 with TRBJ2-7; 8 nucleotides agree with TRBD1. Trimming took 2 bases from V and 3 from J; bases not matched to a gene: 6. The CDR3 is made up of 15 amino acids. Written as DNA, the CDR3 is TGTGCCAGCAGTTTACTCCCAGGGGGCGGCTACGAGCAGTACGTC. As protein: CASSLLPGGGYEQYV.

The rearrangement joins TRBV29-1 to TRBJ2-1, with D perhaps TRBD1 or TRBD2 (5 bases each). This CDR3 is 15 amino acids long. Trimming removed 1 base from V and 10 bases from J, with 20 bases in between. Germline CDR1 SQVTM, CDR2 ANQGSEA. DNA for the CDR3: TGCAGCGTTGAAGGGACACGGACACGGGAAAACGAGCAGTTCTTC. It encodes CSVEGTRTRENEQFF.

The CDR3 here is CASTPAGFTGELFF. Written as DNA, the CDR3 is TGTGCCAGCACCCCGGCAGGGTTCACCGGGGAGCTGTTTTTT. The chain carries TRBV2 and TRBJ2-2; possibly TRBD1 for D (5 bases). CDR3 length: 14 amino acids. V lost 7 bases to trimming and J lost 4 bases, with 13 bases between them. Germline lookup yields CDR1 SNHLY and CDR2 FYNNEI. Complete variable domain (other parts from reference TRBV2 and TRBJ2-2): EPEVTQTPSHQVTQMGQEVILRCVPISNHLYFYWYRQILGQKVEFLVSFYNNEISEKSEIFDDQFSVERPDGSNFTLKIRSTKLEDSAMYFCASTPAGFTGELFFGEGSRLTVL.

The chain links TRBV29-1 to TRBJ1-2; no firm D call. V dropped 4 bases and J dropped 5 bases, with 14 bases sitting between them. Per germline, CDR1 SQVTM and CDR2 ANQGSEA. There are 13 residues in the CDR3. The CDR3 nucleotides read TGCAGCGTTGGAGAGCCGACCCCTTATGGCTACACCTTC. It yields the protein CSVGEPTPYGYTF.

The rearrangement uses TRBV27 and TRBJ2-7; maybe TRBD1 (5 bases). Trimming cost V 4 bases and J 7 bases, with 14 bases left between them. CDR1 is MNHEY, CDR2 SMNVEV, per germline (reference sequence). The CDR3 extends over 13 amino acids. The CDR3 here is CASSSSGIGEQYV. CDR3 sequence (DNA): TGTGCCAGCAGTTCCTCAGGGATAGGGGAGCAGTACGTC.